This section outlines one T cell receptor beta chain sequence together with its context. CD8+ and CD4+ T cells from blood underwent TCR beta sequencing, which was carried out in a high-throughput format. Negative isolation was used for CD8+ and CD4+ T cells, and FACS enrichment was applied to TEMRA cells. The CDR3 is 17 residues long. With 3 bases clipped from V and 0 bases from J, the junction kept 10 bases outside the gene matches. Germline values: CDR1 PRHDT, CDR2 FYEKMQ (reference sequence). Random hexamers primed reverse transcription of about 0.5 to 1 ug RNA. Coverage of TCR beta CDR3 amplification by immunoSEQ multiplex PCR extended to 54 Vbeta and 13 Jbeta. TCRdb reprocessed the immunoSEQ multiplex PCR reads via MiXCR and lists one record per CDR3 protein. The sample records around 80,000 distinct CDR3 sequences, around 94% being singletons. The data are from a study of CD8 T cells in Susac syndrome.

This clonotype originated in a human donor in good health. The sequencing sample was made of CD8+ T cells from PBMCs. This sequence joins TRBV13 and TRBJ2-5, with 7 positions matching TRBD2. The CDR3 is CASSFRAGEGYQETQYF. In nucleotides, the CDR3 is TGTGCCAGCAGCTTTCGGGCCGGGGAGGGGTACCAAGAGACCCAGTACTTC.